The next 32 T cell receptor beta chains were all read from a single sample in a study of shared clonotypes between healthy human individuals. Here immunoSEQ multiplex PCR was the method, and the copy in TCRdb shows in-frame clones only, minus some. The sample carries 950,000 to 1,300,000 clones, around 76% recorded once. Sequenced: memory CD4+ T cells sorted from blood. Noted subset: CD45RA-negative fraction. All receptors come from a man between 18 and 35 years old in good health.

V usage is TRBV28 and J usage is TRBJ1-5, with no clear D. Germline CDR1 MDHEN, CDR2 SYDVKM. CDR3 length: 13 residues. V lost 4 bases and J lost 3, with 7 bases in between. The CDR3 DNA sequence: TGTGCCAGCAGTTCTCCTTCCAATCAGCCCCAGCATTTT. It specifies CASSSPSNQPQHF.

The CDR3 loop reads CAWSAGAHFYGYTF. The CDR3 DNA sequence: TGTGCCTGGAGTGCCGGGGCTCACTTCTATGGCTACACCTTC. The chain recombines TRBV30 with TRBJ1-2, with D perhaps matching TRBD1 (5 bases). The CDR3 is 14 residues long. The germline V gene encodes CDR1 GTSNPN and CDR2 SVGIG (reference sequence). Trimming took off 1 base at V and 4 bases at J, with 13 bases between the two ends. Full variable domain (outside the CDR3, taken from reference TRBV30 and TRBJ1-2): SQTIHQWPATLVQPVGSPLSLECTVEGTSNPNLYWYRQAAGRGLQLLFYSVGIGQISSEVPQNLSASRPQDRQFILSSKKLLLSDSGFYLCAWSAGAHFYGYTFGSGTRLTVV.

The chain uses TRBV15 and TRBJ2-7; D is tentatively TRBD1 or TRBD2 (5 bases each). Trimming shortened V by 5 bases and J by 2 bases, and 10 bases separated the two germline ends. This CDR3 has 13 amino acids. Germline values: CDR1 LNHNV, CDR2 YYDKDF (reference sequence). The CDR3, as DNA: TGTGCCACCAGCCGGGACGTTGCCTACGAGCAGTACTTC. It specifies CATSRDVAYEQYF.

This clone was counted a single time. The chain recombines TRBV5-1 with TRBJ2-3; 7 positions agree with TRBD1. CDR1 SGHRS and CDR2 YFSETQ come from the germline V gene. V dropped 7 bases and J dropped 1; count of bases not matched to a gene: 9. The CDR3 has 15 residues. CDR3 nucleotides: TGCGCCAGCCTCAGCGACAGGGCGGGCACAGATACGCAGTATTTT. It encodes CASLSDRAGTDTQYF.

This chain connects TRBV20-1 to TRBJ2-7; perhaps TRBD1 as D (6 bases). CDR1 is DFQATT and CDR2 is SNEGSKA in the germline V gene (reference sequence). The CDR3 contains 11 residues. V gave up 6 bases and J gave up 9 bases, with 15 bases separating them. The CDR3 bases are TGCAGTGCCGGGGAGTCCAGGGGGCAGTACTTC. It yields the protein CSAGESRGQYF.

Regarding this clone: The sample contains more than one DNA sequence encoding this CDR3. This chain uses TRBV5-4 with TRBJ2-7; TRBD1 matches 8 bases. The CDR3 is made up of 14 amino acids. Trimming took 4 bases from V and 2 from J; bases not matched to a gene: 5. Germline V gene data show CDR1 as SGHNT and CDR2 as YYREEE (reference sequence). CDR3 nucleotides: TGTGCCAGCAGCACCGGACAGGGACCCTACGAGCAGTACTTC. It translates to CASSTGQGPYEQYF.

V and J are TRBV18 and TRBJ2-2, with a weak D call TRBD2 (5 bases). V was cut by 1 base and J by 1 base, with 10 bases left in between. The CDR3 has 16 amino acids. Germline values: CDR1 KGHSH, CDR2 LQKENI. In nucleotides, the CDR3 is TGTGCCAGCTCACCACTCTCCAGCGGGAACACCGGGGAGCTGTTTTTT. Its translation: CASSPLSSGNTGELFF. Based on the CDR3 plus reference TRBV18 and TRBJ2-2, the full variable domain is NAGVMQNPRHLVRRRGQEARLRCSPMKGHSHVYWYRQLPEEGLKFMVYLQKENIIDESGMPKERFSAEFPKEGPSILRIQQVVRGDSAAYFCASSPLSSGNTGELFFGEGSRLTVL.

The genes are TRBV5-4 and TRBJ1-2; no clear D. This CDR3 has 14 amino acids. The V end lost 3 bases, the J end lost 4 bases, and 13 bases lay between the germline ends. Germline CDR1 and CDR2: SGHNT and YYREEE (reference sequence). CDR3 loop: CASSSDPVGYGYTF. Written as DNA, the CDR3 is TGTGCCAGCAGCTCTGACCCAGTAGGCTATGGCTACACCTTC.

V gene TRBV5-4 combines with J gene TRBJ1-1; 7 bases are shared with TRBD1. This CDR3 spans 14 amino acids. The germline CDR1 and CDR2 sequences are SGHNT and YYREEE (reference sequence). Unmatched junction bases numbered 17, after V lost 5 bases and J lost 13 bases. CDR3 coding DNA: TGTGCCAGCAGTGGGGACAGTTTCACCCACGATCTTTTCTTT. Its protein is CASSGDSFTHDLFF.

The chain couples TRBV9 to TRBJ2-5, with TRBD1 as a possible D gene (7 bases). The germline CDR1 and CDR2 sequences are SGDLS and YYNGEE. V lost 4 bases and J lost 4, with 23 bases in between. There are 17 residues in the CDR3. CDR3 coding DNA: TGTGCCAGCAGCCCCCACCCACCCCAGGGGGGCATAGAGACCCAGTACTTC. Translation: CASSPHPPQGGIETQYF.

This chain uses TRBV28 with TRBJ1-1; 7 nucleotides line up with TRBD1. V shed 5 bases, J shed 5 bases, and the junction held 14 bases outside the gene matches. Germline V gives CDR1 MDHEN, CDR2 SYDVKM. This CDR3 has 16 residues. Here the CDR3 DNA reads TGTGCCAGCAGTCCCTACCCCAAGCAGGGGGGTACTGAAGCTTTCTTT. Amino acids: CASSPYPKQGGTEAFF.

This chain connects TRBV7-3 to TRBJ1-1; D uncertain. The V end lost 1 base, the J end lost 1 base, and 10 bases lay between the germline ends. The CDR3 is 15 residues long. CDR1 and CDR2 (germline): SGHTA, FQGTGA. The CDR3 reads CASSLMGVGNTEAFF. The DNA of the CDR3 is TGTGCCAGCAGCTTAATGGGAGTTGGGAACACTGAAGCTTTCTTT. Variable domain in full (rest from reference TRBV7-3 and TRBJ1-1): GAGVSQTPSNKVTEKGKYVELRCDPISGHTALYWYRQSLGQGPEFLIYFQGTGAADDSGLPNDRFFAVRPEGSVSTLKIQRTERGDSAVYLCASSLMGVGNTEAFFGQGTRLTVV.

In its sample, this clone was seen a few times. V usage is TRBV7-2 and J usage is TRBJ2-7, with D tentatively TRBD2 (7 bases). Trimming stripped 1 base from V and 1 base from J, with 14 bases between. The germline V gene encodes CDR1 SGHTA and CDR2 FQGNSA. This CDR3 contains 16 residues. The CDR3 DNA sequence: TGTGCCAGCAGCTTAGGCGGGGGCATCAGTTCCTACGAGCAGTACTTC. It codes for CASSLGGGISSYEQYF.

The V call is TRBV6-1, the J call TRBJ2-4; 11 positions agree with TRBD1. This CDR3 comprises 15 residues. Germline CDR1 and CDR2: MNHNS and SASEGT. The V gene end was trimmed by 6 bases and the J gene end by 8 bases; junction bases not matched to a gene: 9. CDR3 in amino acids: CASRMDRGRLDIQYF. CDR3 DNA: TGTGCCAGCAGGATGGACAGGGGGCGCCTGGACATTCAGTACTTC.

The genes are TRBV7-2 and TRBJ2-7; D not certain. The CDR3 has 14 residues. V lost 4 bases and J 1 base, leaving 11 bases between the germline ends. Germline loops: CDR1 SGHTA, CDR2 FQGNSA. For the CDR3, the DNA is TGTGCCAGCAGCTCAACTAAAGAGTCCTACGAGCAGTACTTC. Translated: CASSSTKESYEQYF.

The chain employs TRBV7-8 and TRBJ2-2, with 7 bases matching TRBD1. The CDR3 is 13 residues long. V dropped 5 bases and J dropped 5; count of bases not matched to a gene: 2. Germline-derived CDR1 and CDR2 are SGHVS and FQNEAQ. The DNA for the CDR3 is TGTGCCAGCAGCGTACAGGGGACCGGGGAGCTGTTTTTT. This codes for CASSVQGTGELFF. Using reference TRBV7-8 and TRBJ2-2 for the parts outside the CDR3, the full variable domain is GAGVSQSPRYKVAKRGQDVALRCDPISGHVSLFWYQQALGQGPEFLTYFQNEAQLDKSGLPSDRFFAERPEGSVSTLKIQRTQQEDSAVYLCASSVQGTGELFFGEGSRLTVL.

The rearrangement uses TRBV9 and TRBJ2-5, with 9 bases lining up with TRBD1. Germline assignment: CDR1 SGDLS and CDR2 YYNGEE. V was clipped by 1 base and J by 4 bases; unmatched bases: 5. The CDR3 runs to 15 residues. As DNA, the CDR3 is TGTGCCAGCAGCGTATGGACAGGGGCTGGAGAGACCCAGTACTTC. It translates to CASSVWTGAGETQYF.

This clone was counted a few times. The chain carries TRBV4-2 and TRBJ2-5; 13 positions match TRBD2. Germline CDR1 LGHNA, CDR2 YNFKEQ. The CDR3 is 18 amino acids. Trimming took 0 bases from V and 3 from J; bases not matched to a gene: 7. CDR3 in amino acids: CASSQELAGGPVKETQYF. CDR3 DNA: TGTGCCAGCAGCCAAGAACTAGCGGGGGGGCCGGTGAAAGAGACCCAGTACTTC.

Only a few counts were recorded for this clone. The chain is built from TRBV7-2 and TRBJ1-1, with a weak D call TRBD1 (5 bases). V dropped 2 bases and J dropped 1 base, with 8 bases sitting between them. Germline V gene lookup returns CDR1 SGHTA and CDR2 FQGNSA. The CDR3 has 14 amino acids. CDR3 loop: CASSLLGANTEAFF. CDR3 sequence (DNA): TGTGCCAGCAGCTTATTAGGGGCGAACACTGAAGCTTTCTTT.

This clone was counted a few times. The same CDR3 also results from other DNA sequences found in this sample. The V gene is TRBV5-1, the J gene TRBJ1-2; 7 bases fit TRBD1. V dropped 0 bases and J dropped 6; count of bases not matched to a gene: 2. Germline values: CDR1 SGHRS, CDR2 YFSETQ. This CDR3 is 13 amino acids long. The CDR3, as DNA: TGCGCCAGCAGCTTGGCCGGGACAGATGGCTACACCTTC. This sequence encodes CASSLAGTDGYTF.

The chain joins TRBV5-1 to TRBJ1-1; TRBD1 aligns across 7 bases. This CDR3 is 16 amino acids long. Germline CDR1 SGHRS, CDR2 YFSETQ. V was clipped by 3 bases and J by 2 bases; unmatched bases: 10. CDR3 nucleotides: TGCGCCAGCAGCTCCAGGACAGGCCTGGATAACACTGAAGCTTTCTTT. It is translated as CASSSRTGLDNTEAFF.

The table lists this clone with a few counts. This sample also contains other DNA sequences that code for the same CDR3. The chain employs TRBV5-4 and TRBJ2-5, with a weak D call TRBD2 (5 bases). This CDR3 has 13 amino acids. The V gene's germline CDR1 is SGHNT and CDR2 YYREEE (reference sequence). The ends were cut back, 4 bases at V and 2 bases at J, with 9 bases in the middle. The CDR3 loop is CASSRDFQETQYF. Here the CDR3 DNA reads TGTGCCAGCAGCCGGGATTTTCAAGAGACCCAGTACTTC.

CDR3 sequence reads: CASSLSIRGRETQYF. CDR3 bases: TGTGCCAGCAGTTTATCGATCCGGGGCCGGGAGACCCAGTACTTC. The chain is built from TRBV27 and TRBJ2-5; the D gene could be TRBD1 or TRBD2 (5 bases each). This CDR3 has 15 amino acids. The V gene's germline CDR1 is MNHEY and CDR2 SMNVEV (reference sequence). Trimming removed 0 bases from V and 5 bases from J, with 13 bases in between.

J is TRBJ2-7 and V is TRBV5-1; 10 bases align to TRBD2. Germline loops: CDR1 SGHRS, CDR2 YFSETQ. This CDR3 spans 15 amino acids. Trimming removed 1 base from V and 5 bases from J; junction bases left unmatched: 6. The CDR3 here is CASSLSGGDRNEQYF. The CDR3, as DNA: TGCGCCAGCAGCTTGAGCGGGGGGGATCGAAACGAGCAGTACTTC.

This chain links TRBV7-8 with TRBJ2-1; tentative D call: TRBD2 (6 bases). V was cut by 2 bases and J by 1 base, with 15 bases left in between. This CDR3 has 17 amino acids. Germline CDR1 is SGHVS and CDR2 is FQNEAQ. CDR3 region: CASSLWVAGKSYNEQFF. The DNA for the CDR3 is TGTGCCAGCAGCTTATGGGTGGCGGGAAAGTCCTACAATGAGCAGTTCTTC.

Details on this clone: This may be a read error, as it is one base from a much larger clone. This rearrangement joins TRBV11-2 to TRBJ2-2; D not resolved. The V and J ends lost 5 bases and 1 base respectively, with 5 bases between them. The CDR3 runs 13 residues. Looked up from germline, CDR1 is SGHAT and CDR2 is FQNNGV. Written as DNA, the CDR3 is TGTGCCAGCAGCCGGGTGAACACCGGGGAGCTGTTTTTT. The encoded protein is CASSRVNTGELFF.

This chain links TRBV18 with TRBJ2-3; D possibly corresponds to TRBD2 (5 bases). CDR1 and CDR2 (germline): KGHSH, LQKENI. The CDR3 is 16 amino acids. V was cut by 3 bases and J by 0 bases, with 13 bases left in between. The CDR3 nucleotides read TGTGCCAGCTCACCGCTGGGCAGCGGTAGCACAGATACGCAGTATTTT. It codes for CASSPLGSGSTDTQYF.

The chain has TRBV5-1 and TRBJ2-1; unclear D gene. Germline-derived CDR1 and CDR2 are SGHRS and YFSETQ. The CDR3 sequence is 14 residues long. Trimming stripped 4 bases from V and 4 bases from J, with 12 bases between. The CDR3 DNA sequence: TGCGCCAGCAGCCAGCGCACAGATTACAATGAGCAGTTCTTC. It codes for CASSQRTDYNEQFF.

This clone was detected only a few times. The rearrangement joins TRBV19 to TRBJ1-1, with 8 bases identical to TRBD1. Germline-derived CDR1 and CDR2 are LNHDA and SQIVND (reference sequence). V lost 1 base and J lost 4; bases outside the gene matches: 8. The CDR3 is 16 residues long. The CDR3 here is CASSIGAGGGGTEAFF. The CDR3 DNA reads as TGTGCCAGTAGTATAGGGGCAGGGGGCGGAGGCACTGAAGCTTTCTTT.

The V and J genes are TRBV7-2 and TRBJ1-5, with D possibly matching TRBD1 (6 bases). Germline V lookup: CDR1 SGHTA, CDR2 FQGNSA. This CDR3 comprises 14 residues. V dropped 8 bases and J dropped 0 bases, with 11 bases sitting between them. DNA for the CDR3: TGTGCCAGCGCGGGGGCTTATAGCAATCAGCCCCAGCATTTT. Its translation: CASAGAYSNQPQHF. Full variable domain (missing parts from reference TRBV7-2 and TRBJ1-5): GAGVSQSPSNKVTEKGKDVELRCDPISGHTALYWYRQSLGQGLEFLIYFQGNSAPDKSGLPSDRFSAERTGGSVSTLTIQRTQQEDSAVYLCASAGAYSNQPQHFGDGTRLSIL.

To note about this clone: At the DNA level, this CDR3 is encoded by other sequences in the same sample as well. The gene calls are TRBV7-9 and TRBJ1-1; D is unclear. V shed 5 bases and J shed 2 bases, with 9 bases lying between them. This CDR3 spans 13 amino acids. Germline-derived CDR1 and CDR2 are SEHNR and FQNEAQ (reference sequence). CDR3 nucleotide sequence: TGTGCCAGCAGCCTACAGCAAAACACTGAAGCTTTCTTT. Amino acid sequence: CASSLQQNTEAFF.

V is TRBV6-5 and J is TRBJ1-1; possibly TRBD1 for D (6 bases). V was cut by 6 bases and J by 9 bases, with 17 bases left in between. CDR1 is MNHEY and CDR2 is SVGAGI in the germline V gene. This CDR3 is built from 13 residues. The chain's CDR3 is CASRLNRVSKAFF. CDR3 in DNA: TGTGCCAGCAGGCTTAACAGGGTGAGCAAAGCTTTCTTT.